These 25 T cell receptor beta chains originate from one sample sequenced in a study of cytomegalovirus exposure and HLA in healthy donors. Primers: 60 Vbeta forward and 13 Jbeta reverse. Clones were sequenced by immunoSEQ multiplex PCR, and TCRdb holds only the in-frame ones, with some missing. The sample holds approximately 100,000 clones, over 60% seen once. The specimen sequenced was PBMCs. These TCRs come from a man aged 35-49 years in good health and CMV-seropositive.

The V and J genes are TRBV7-6 and TRBJ1-3; the D is unclear. Germline CDR1 and CDR2: SGHVS and FNYEAQ. The CDR3 is 15 amino acids. V was clipped by 1 base and J by 3 bases, with 10 bases between them. The chain's CDR3 is CASSLGGFSGNTIYF. The CDR3 DNA is TGTGCCAGCAGCTTAGGAGGGTTCAGTGGAAACACCATATATTTT.

This clone turned up a few times. The CDR3: CASSSFLSGNTIYF. The DNA for the CDR3 is TGTGCCAGCAGTTCCTTTCTCTCTGGAAACACCATATATTTT. This chain links TRBV28 with TRBJ1-3; D gene uncertain. V dropped 4 bases and J dropped 0 bases, with 7 bases sitting between them. In germline, CDR1 is MDHEN, CDR2 SYDVKM. This CDR3 spans 14 amino acids. Complete variable domain (other parts from reference TRBV28 and TRBJ1-3): DVKVTQSSRYLVKRTGEKVFLECVQDMDHENMFWYRQDPGLGLRLIYFSYDVKMKEKGDIPEGYSVSREKKERFSLILESASTNQTSMYLCASSSFLSGNTIYFGEGSWLTVV.

This clone is a singleton in its sample. The V call is TRBV6-4, the J call TRBJ2-2; 7 bases match TRBD1. Trimming at V came to 0 bases and at J to 3 bases, leaving 1 base not matched to a gene. The CDR3 covers 15 residues. The germline V gene has CDR1 MRHNA and CDR2 SNTAGT. CDR3 DNA sequence: TGTGCCAGCAGTGACTCAACAGGGGACACCGGGGAGCTGTTTTTT. It yields the protein CASSDSTGDTGELFF.

The chain has TRBV2 and TRBJ1-6; D perhaps matches TRBD1 (6 bases). CDR3 size: 15 residues. V lost 10 bases and J lost 7, with 20 bases in between. CDR1 is SNHLY, CDR2 FYNNEI, per germline. CDR3 residues: CATRGEGIQNSPLHF. The CDR3 bases are TGTGCCACTAGGGGGGAGGGTATTCAGAATTCACCCCTCCACTTT. The entire variable domain, with the rest obtained from reference TRBV2 and TRBJ1-6, is as follows: EPEVTQTPSHQVTQMGQEVILRCVPISNHLYFYWYRQILGQKVEFLVSFYNNEISEKSEIFDDQFSVERPDGSNFTLKIRSTKLEDSAMYFCATRGEGIQNSPLHFGNGTRLTVT.

V and J are TRBV7-9 and TRBJ2-5, with D perhaps TRBD2 (5 bases). The DNA end is a closer match to TRBJ2-7, so the J assignment may be wrong. This CDR3 comprises 15 residues. Germline V gene lookup returns CDR1 SEHNR and CDR2 FQNEAQ (reference sequence). The CDR3 sequence is CASSSRPNGNYEQYF. The DNA for the CDR3 is TGTGCCAGCAGCTCTCGCCCCAACGGGAACTACGAGCAGTACTTC.

The chain joins TRBV11-3 to TRBJ1-1; TRBD1 is a possible D gene (6 bases). Trimming cost V 5 bases and J 5 bases, with 12 bases left between them. The CDR3 contains 13 residues. From germline, CDR1 is SGHNT and CDR2 YENEEA. The CDR3 spells CASSQQGRTEAFF. In nucleotides, the CDR3 is TGTGCCAGCAGCCAACAGGGAAGAACTGAAGCTTTCTTT.

The CDR3 DNA is TGTGCCAGCAGCGCTAGCGGGGGGGCCCGAGAGACCCAGTACTTC. Translating it yields CASSASGGARETQYF. The chain is built from TRBV9 and TRBJ2-5; TRBD2 agrees at 12 bases. Germline lookup yields CDR1 SGDLS and CDR2 YYNGEE. Trimming took 3 bases from V and 4 from J; bases not matched to a gene: 4. CDR3 length: 15 amino acids.

V and J are TRBV7-2 and TRBJ2-2; D is unclear. From germline, CDR1 is SGHTA and CDR2 FQGNSA. This CDR3 contains 15 residues. The V gene lost 5 bases and the J gene lost 1 base, with 11 bases spanning the gap. The CDR3 DNA reads TGTGCCAGCAGCCCATGGGCATTGAACACCGGGGAGCTGTTTTTT. It codes for CASSPWALNTGELFF.

This chain's CDR3 is CASSLTGLGHNEQFF. Written as DNA, the CDR3 is TGTGCCAGCAGCCTCACCGGGCTGGGGCACAATGAGCAGTTCTTC. The J gene is TRBJ2-1, the V gene TRBV4-2; D may be TRBD1 (5 bases). Germline loops: CDR1 LGHNA, CDR2 YNFKEQ. With 4 bases removed from V and 5 bases from J, the gap between germline ends came to 15 bases. The CDR3 is 15 residues long.

The V call is TRBV6-5, the J call TRBJ2-5; 7 bases fit TRBD1. Germline V lookup: CDR1 MNHEY, CDR2 SVGAGI. CDR3 length: 13 residues. With V trimmed by 6 bases and J by 3 bases, 4 bases remained unmatched. The CDR3 reads CASRAQGKETQYF. The CDR3 DNA sequence: TGTGCCAGCAGAGCACAGGGGAAAGAGACCCAGTACTTC.

The J gene is TRBJ1-6, the V gene TRBV19, with unresolved D. The germline CDR1 and CDR2 sequences are LNHDA and SQIVND (reference sequence). The CDR3 sequence is 15 residues long. Deletions cut 6 bases from V and 8 bases from J, with 17 bases between. CDR3 residues: CASRRPINPYSPLHF. The CDR3 region has the DNA TGTGCCAGTAGGAGGCCCATCAACCCCTATTCACCCCTCCACTTT.

V and J are TRBV15 and TRBJ2-3; 9 bases are shared with TRBD1. CDR1 is LNHNV, CDR2 YYDKDF, per germline (reference sequence). V was pared by 1 base and J by 1 base, with 0 bases of the junction left unmatched. The CDR3 spans 15 residues. The chain's CDR3 is CATSRGQGGTDTQYF. In DNA form, the CDR3 reads TGTGCCACCAGCAGAGGACAGGGGGGCACAGATACGCAGTATTTT.

This clone was counted between two and nine times. V gene TRBV6-5 combines with J gene TRBJ1-2; 7 bases are shared with TRBD1. V shed 5 bases and J 6 bases; nucleotides not matched to a gene: 6. Germline V gene data show CDR1 as MNHEY and CDR2 as SVGAGI. This CDR3 is built from 13 residues. CDR3 sequence (DNA): TGTGCCAGCAGTCCACAGGGGATCGATGGCTACACCTTC. Protein: CASSPQGIDGYTF.

The chain links TRBV7-9 to TRBJ1-1, with a weak D call TRBD1 (5 bases). V gave up 3 bases and J gave up 4 bases, with 18 bases separating them. Germline assignment: CDR1 SEHNR and CDR2 FQNEAQ (reference sequence). The CDR3 contains 16 residues. The CDR3 nucleotides read TGTGCCAGCAGCTTCCTCAACCAGGGTAGCGGCACTGAAGCTTTCTTT. Translation gives CASSFLNQGSGTEAFF. Supplemented by reference TRBV7-9 and TRBJ1-1, the full variable domain reads DTGVSQNPRHKITKRGQNVTFRCDPISEHNRLYWYRQTLGQGPEFLTYFQNEAQLEKSRLLSDRFSAERPKGSFSTLEIQRTEQGDSAMYLCASSFLNQGSGTEAFFGQGTRLTVV.

The chain uses TRBV6-7 and TRBJ2-7; no clear D gene. TRBV6-7 has ORF status, its function being uncertain. V lost 0 bases and J lost 2, with 5 bases in between. The CDR3 sequence is 13 residues long. CDR3 residues: CASSYSSAYEQYF. The DNA for the CDR3 is TGTGCCAGCAGTTACTCCTCTGCCTACGAGCAGTACTTC.

V is TRBV7-9 and J is TRBJ2-3, with D perhaps TRBD1 (5 bases). Trimming pared 5 bases from V and 2 bases from J, leaving 17 bases between. This CDR3 spans 16 amino acids. The germline CDR1 and CDR2 sequences are SEHNR and FQNEAQ (reference sequence). The CDR3 region is CASSPWLVQATDTQYF. CDR3 sequence (DNA): TGTGCCAGCAGCCCTTGGTTGGTACAGGCCACAGATACGCAGTATTTT.

The chain recombines TRBV7-9 with TRBJ1-2; D gene unclear. The CDR3 covers 16 residues. Germline V gene lookup returns CDR1 SEHNR and CDR2 FQNEAQ (reference sequence). Trimming shortened V by 1 base and J by 4 bases, and 16 bases separated the two germline ends. The CDR3 loop reads CASSLVGDYTAYGYTF. The CDR3 region has the DNA TGTGCCAGCAGCTTAGTTGGTGACTATACGGCCTATGGCTACACCTTC.

This chain joins TRBV15 and TRBJ1-5, with 8 bases fitting TRBD1. The V gene's germline CDR1 is LNHNV and CDR2 YYDKDF (reference sequence). Trimming took 4 bases from V and 3 from J; bases not matched to a gene: 8. The CDR3 loop spans 16 amino acids. The CDR3: CATSTRQGRFNQPQHF. The CDR3 DNA reads TGTGCCACCAGCACCAGACAGGGGAGGTTCAATCAGCCCCAGCATTTT.

The chain combines TRBV19 with TRBJ1-3; 7 bases are shared with TRBD1. Germline CDR1 reads LNHDA; CDR2 reads SQIVND (reference sequence). The trim removed 4 bases at V and 0 bases at J, leaving 3 bases unmatched. The length of the CDR3 is 15 residues. The CDR3 DNA follows: TGTGCCAGTAGTAAACGGGACAGCTCTGGAAACACCATATATTTT. Translated: CASSKRDSSGNTIYF.

The genes are TRBV7-3 and TRBJ1-1; D not certain. Germline V lookup: CDR1 SGHTA, CDR2 FQGTGA. The CDR3 totals 15 residues. Trimming removed 5 bases at V and 1 base at J, with 14 bases between. The CDR3 sequence: CASSPDPGRNTEAFF. Here the CDR3 DNA reads TGTGCCAGCAGCCCCGACCCCGGGAGGAACACTGAAGCTTTCTTT.

This clone has only a few counts. V and J are TRBV4-1 and TRBJ2-2; 10 positions match TRBD2. Germline V CDR1 and CDR2: MGHRA, YSYEKL. The CDR3 contains 17 residues. V was clipped by 3 bases and J by 1 base; unmatched bases: 5. The CDR3 sequence: CASSQKRGGRNTGELFF. The DNA for the CDR3 is TGCGCCAGCAGCCAGAAGCGGGGGGGCCGGAACACCGGGGAGCTGTTTTTT.

CDR3 DNA: TGCGCCAGCAGCTTGGTTCTAGCGGGGACCTACGAGCAGTACTTC. Its protein is CASSLVLAGTYEQYF. This chain uses TRBV5-1 with TRBJ2-7, with 9 nucleotides matching TRBD2. V was clipped by 0 bases and J by 2 bases; unmatched bases: 3. The CDR3 extends over 15 amino acids. The germline V gene encodes CDR1 SGHRS and CDR2 YFSETQ.

This clone was detected once. The chain couples TRBV7-2 to TRBJ2-2, with D perhaps TRBD2 (5 bases). In germline, CDR1 is SGHTA, CDR2 FQGNSA. V lost 0 bases, J lost 4 bases, and 9 bases lay in between. The CDR3 is 15 residues long. CDR3 coding DNA: TGTGCCAGCAGCTTAGCGGGAGCGCGCACCGGGGAGCTGTTTTTT. Translated, it gives CASSLAGARTGELFF.

The V gene is TRBV19, the J gene TRBJ1-1; D is unresolved. Germline V lookup: CDR1 LNHDA, CDR2 SQIVND (reference sequence). V lost 4 bases to trimming and J lost 0 bases, with 6 bases between them. This CDR3 has 13 amino acids. In DNA, the CDR3 is TGTGCCAGTAGTACAGTATTGAACACTGAAGCTTTCTTT. Protein sequence: CASSTVLNTEAFF.

This clone appeared a few times. The chain is built from TRBV6-6 and TRBJ1-1, with a tentative D call TRBD1 (6 bases). Germline-derived CDR1 and CDR2 are MNHNY and SVGAGI (reference sequence). V lost 9 bases and J 0 bases, leaving 11 bases between the germline ends. The CDR3 has 13 amino acids. In DNA form, the CDR3 reads TGTGCCAGAATCGGACAGATGAACACTGAAGCTTTCTTT. Translated, it gives CARIGQMNTEAFF.